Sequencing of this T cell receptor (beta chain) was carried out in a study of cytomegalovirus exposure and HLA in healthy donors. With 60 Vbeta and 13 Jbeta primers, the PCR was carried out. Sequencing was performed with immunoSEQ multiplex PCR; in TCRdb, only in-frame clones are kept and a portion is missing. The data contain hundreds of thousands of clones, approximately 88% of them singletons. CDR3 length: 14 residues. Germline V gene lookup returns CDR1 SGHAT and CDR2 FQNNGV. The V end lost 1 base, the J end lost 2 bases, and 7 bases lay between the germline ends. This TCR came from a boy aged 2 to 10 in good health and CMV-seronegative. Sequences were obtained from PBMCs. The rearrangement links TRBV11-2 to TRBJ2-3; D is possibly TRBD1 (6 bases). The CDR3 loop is CASSLGGPTDTQYF. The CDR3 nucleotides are TGTGCCAGCAGCTTAGGGGGGCCCACAGATACGCAGTATTTT.